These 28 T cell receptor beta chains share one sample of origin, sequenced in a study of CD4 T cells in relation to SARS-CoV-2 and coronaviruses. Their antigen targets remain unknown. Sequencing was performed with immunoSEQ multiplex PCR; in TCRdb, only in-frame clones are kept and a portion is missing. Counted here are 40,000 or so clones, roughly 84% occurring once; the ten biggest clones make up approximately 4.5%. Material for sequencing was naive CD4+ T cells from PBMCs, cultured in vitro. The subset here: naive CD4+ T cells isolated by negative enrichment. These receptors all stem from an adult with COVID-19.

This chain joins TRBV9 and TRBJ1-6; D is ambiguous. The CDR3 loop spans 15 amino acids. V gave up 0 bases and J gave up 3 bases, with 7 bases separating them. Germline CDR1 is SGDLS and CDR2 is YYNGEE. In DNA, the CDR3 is TGTGCCAGCAGCGTAGCAGAAAACTATAATTCACCCCTCCACTTT. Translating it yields CASSVAENYNSPLHF. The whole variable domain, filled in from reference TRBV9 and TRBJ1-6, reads DSGVTQTPKHLITATGQRVTLRCSPRSGDLSVYWYQQSLDQGLQFLIQYYNGEERAKGNILERFSAQQFPDLHSELNLSSLELGDSALYFCASSVAENYNSPLHFGNGTRLTVT.

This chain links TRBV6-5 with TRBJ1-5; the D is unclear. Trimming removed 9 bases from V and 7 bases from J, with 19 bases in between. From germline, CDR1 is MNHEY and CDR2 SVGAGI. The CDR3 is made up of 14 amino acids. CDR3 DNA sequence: TGTGCCAGTGGGATCGACAACACCGGGCAGCCCCAGCATTTT. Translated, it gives CASGIDNTGQPQHF.

Here the CDR3 reads CASSEISGRAWYEQYF. The CDR3 coding sequence is TGTGCCAGCAGTGAAATTTCCGGGAGGGCCTGGTACGAGCAGTACTTC. The genes are TRBV6-1 and TRBJ2-7; 8 nucleotides line up with TRBD2. Germline lookup yields CDR1 MNHNS and CDR2 SASEGT. The CDR3 extends over 16 amino acids. V was clipped by 2 bases and J by 4 bases; unmatched bases: 10.

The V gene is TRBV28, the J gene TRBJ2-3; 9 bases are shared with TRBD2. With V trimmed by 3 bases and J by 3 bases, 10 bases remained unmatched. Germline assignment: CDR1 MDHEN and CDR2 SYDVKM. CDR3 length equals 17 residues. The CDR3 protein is CASSFPSLAGETDTQYF. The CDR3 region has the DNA TGTGCCAGCAGTTTCCCTAGTTTAGCGGGAGAAACAGATACGCAGTATTTT.

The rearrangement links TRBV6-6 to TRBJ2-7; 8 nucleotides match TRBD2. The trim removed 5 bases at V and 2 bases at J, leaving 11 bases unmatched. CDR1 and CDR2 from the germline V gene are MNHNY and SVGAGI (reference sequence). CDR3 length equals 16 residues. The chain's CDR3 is CASSPPGGFIPYEQYF. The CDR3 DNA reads TGTGCCAGCAGTCCCCCGGGGGGGTTTATCCCCTACGAGCAGTACTTC.

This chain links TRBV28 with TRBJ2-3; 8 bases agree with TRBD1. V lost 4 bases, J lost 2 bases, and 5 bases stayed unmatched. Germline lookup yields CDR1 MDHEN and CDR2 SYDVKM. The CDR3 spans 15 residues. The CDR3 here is CASSSPGGFTDTQYF. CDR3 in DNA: TGTGCCAGCAGTTCTCCAGGGGGCTTCACAGATACGCAGTATTTT. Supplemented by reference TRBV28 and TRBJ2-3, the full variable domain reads DVKVTQSSRYLVKRTGEKVFLECVQDMDHENMFWYRQDPGLGLRLIYFSYDVKMKEKGDIPEGYSVSREKKERFSLILESASTNQTSMYLCASSSPGGFTDTQYFGPGTRLTVL.

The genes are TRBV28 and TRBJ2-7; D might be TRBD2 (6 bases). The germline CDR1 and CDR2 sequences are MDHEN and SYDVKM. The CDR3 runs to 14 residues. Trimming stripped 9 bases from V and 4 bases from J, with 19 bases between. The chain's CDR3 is CASFPTRDLYEQYF. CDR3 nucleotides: TGTGCCAGTTTCCCAACCCGGGACTTGTACGAGCAGTACTTC.

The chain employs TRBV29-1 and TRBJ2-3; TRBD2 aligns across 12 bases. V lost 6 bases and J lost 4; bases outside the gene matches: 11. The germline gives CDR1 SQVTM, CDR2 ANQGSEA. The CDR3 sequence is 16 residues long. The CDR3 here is CSVSGLAGTRADTQYF. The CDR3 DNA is TGCAGCGTGAGCGGACTAGCGGGAACTCGGGCAGATACGCAGTATTTT.

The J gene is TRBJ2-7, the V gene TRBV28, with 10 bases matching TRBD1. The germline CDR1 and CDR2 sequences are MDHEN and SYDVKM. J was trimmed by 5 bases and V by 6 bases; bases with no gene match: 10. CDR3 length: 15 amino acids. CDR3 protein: CASSPIGTGVHEQYF. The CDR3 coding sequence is TGTGCCAGCAGCCCAATTGGGACAGGGGTCCACGAGCAGTACTTC.

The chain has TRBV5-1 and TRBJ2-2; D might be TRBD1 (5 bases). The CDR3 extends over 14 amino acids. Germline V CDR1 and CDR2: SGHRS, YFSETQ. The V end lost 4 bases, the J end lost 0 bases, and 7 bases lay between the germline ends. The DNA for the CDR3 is TGCGCCAGCAGCGCGACAGCGAACACCGGGGAGCTGTTTTTT. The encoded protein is CASSATANTGELFF.

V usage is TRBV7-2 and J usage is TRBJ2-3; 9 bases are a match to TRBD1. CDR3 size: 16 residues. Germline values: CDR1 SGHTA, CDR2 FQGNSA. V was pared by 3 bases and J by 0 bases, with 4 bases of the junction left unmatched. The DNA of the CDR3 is TGTGCCAGCAGCTTCCGGACAGGGGAAAGCACAGATACGCAGTATTTT. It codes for CASSFRTGESTDTQYF.

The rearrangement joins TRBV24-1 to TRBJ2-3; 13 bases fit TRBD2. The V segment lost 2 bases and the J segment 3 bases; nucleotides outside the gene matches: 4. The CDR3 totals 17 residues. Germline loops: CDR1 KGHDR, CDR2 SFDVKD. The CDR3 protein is CATSDSSLAGGTDTQYF. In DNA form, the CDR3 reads TGTGCCACCAGTGATTCCTCACTAGCGGGAGGGACAGATACGCAGTATTTT.

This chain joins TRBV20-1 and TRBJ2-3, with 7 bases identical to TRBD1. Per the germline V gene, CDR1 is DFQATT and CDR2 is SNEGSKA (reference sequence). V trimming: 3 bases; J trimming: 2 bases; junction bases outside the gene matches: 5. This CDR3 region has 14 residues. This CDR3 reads CSASRQGDTDTQYF. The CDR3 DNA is TGCAGTGCTAGTCGGCAGGGGGACACAGATACGCAGTATTTT.

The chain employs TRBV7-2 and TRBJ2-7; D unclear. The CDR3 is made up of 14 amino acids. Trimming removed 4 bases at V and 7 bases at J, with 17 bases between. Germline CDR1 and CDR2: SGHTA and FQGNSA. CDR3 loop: CASSSGTGDMEQYF. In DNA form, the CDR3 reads TGTGCCAGCAGCTCAGGTACTGGAGATATGGAGCAGTACTTC. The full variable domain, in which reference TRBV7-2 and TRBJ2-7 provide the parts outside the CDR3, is GAGVSQSPSNKVTEKGKDVELRCDPISGHTALYWYRQSLGQGLEFLIYFQGNSAPDKSGLPSDRFSAERTGGSVSTLTIQRTQQEDSAVYLCASSSGTGDMEQYFGPGTRLTVT.

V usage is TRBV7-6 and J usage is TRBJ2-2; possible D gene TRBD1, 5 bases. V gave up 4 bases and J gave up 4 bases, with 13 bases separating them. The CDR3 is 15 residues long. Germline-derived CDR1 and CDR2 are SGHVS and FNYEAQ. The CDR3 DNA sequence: TGTGCCAGCAGCTCCGACAGCCTGTTCACCGGGGAGCTGTTTTTT. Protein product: CASSSDSLFTGELFF.

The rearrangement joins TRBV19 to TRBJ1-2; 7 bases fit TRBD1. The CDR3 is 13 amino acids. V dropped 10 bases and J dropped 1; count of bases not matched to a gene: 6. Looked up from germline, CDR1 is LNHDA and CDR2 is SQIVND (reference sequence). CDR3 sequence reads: CATWDSFNYGYTF. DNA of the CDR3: TGTGCCACCTGGGACAGCTTTAACTATGGCTACACCTTC.

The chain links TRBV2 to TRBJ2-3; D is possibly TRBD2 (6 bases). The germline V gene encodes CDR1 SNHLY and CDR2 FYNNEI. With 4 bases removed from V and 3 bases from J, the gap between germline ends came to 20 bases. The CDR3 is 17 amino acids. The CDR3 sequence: CASSVLTAGLGTDTQYF. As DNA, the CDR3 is TGTGCCAGCAGTGTACTAACCGCGGGACTGGGAACAGATACGCAGTATTTT.

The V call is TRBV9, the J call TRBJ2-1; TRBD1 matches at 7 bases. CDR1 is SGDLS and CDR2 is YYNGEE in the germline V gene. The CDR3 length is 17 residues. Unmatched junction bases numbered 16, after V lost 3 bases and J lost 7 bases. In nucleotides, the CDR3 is TGTGCCAGCAGCGCCGGACAGGCCGCGGGTCTAATAAATGAGCAGTTCTTC. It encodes CASSAGQAAGLINEQFF.

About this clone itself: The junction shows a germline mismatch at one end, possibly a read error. The CDR3: CASTETQGGSGSHVF. The CDR3 coding sequence is TGTGCCAGCACCGAAACGCAGGGGGGCAGCGGGAGTCATGTCTTC. This chain uses TRBV6-5 with TRBJ2-1; maybe TRBD2 (8 bases). The CDR3 extends over 15 amino acids. Germline V gene sequence: CDR1 MNHEY, CDR2 SVGAGI.

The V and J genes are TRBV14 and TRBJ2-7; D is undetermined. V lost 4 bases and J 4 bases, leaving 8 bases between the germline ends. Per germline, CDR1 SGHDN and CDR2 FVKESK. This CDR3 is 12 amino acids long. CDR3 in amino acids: CASSRKQYEQYF. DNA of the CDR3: TGTGCCAGCAGCCGAAAGCAATACGAGCAGTACTTC.

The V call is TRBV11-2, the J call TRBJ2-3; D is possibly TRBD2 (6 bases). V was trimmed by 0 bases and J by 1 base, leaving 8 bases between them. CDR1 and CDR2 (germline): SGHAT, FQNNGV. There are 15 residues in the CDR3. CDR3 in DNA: TGTGCCAGCAGCTTAGACGGGACTGGCACAGATACGCAGTATTTT. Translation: CASSLDGTGTDTQYF.

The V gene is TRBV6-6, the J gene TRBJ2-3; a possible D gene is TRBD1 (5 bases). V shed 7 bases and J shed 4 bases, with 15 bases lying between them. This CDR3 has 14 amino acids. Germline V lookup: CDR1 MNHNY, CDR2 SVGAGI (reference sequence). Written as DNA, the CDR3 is TGTGCCAGCACCCACCCAGGGAATTCAGATACGCAGTATTTT. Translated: CASTHPGNSDTQYF.

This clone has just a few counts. DNA of the CDR3: TGCGCCAGCAGCTGGAGGGAGTTAAATTCACCCCTCCACTTT. Translating gives CASSWRELNSPLHF. The chain joins TRBV5-1 to TRBJ1-6; D uncertain. CDR1 and CDR2 from the germline V gene are SGHRS and YFSETQ. This CDR3 has 14 amino acids. Trimming pared 3 bases from V and 7 bases from J, leaving 11 bases between.

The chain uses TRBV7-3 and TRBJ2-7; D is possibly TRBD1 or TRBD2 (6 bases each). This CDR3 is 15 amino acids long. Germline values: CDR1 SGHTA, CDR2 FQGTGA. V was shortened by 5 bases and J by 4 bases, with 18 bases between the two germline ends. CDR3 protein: CASSQGGGGIYEQYF. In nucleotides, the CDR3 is TGTGCCAGCAGCCAGGGTGGAGGGGGTATATACGAGCAGTACTTC.

The CDR3 loop is CASRRQGSRGNNEQFF. The CDR3 coding sequence is TGCGCCAGCAGACGACAGGGCTCTCGGGGCAACAATGAGCAGTTCTTC. This chain joins TRBV5-1 and TRBJ2-1; 7 positions match TRBD1. This CDR3 contains 16 residues. V shed 5 bases, J shed 5 bases, and the junction held 13 bases outside the gene matches. The germline gives CDR1 SGHRS, CDR2 YFSETQ.

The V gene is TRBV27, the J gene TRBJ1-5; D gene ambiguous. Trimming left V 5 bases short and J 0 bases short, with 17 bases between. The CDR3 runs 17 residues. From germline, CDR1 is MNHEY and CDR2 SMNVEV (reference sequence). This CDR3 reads CASSPTPQRYSNQPQHF. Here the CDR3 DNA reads TGTGCCAGCAGTCCCACACCGCAAAGGTATAGCAATCAGCCCCAGCATTTT.

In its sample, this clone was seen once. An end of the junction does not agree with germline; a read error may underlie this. The CDR3 nucleotides are TGCGCCAGCAGATTGGAGGAAACTAATGAAAAACTGTTTTTT. It is translated as CASRLEETNEKLFF. The genes are TRBV5-1 and TRBJ1-4; the D is unclear. The CDR3 is 14 residues long. Germline CDR1 is SGHRS and CDR2 is YFSETQ.

CDR3 amino acids: CSASDRGSLEQYF. DNA for the CDR3: TGCAGCGCCTCGGACAGGGGAAGTCTCGAGCAGTACTTC. V usage is TRBV29-1 and J usage is TRBJ2-7, with 9 bases aligning to TRBD1. V lost 7 bases, J lost 6 bases, and 10 bases stayed unmatched. Looked up from germline, CDR1 is SQVTM and CDR2 is ANQGSEA. The CDR3 extends over 13 amino acids.